This T cell receptor (beta chain) was recorded in a study of cytomegalovirus exposure and HLA in healthy donors. Findings of the study overall: Analysis was carried out at a later point, and it linked a missense DCLRE1C variant to TCR beta V- and J-gene trimming. A later analysis found most CMV-associated TCR beta chains apparently HLA-restricted.

13 Jbeta primers and 60 Vbeta primers were used for the PCR. Methods used by the authors: A later analysis tallied tens of millions of unique TCR beta chains, approximately 10 million of them shared. TCRdb's copy holds only in-frame clones and misses some; the assay was immunoSEQ multiplex PCR. V and J calls and clone size are given by that table; D and trimming were obtained from the DNA. The sample lists 85,000 to 90,000 clones, about 80% occurring once. Details on this clone: The antigen is unknown.

Sequencing input: PBMCs. The TCR comes from a man aged 25-45 years in good health and CMV-seropositive.

CDR3 coding DNA: TGTGCCAGCACCCAGGACAGGGAGACTCACTATGGCTACACCTTC. This encodes CASTQDRETHYGYTF. The rearrangement uses TRBV28 and TRBJ1-2, with 8 bases that match TRBD1. The trim removed 7 bases at V and 3 bases at J, leaving 10 bases unmatched. CDR3 length: 15 residues. CDR1 is MDHEN and CDR2 is SYDVKM in the germline V gene.